This T cell receptor beta chain was identified during a study of response to subunit inactivated influenza vaccine. At least ten counts were recorded for this clonotype. Its antigen is unknown. Points from the study as a whole: Authors suggested each seasonal flu vaccination may recruit only limited numbers of new T cells.

Trimming removed 2 bases from V and 0 bases from J, with 14 bases in between. The germline gives CDR1 SGHRS, CDR2 YFSETQ. This CDR3 spans 16 amino acids. Each CDR3 protein is one row after TCRdb ran MiXCR on the RT-PCR reads. The sample consists of roughly 710,000 distinct CDR3 sequences, less than 15% of them appearing once. This sample comprised PBMCs from blood, obtained around 15 days before vaccination. The chain employs TRBV5-1 and TRBJ1-1; a weak D match, TRBD1 (5 bases). This clonotype was sampled from a man aged 50-60 years who received an inactivated influenza vaccine. The DNA of the CDR3 is TGCGCCAGCAGCTTAAAAGGGGAGGCTATGAACACTGAAGCTTTCTTT. This sequence encodes CASSLKGEAMNTEAFF.